This entry features one T cell receptor beta chain sequence. The source of the sample is a study of blood T cell repertoires in COVID-19. Overall study context: The United States, Italy and Spain were the sources of the acute and convalescent COVID-19 samples. In each case, the material was cDNA or gDNA derived from T cells, B-cell-depleted T cells, or PBMCs.

The CDR3 extends over 15 amino acids. J gave up 4 bases and V 1 base, and 5 bases lay outside the gene matches. Germline CDR1 MDHEN, CDR2 SYDVKM. Under the authors' procedure: Nucleated cell number was recorded as an estimate derived from reference gene primer amplification. Profiled with immunoSEQ multiplex PCR; TCRdb holds only in-frame clones, not every one. That table supplies the V and J calls and clone size; D and trimming were determined from the DNA. The profile shows 200,000 to 250,000 clones, 80% to 90% of them singletons. The sequenced material came from peripheral blood. This receptor was taken from a man aged 30 to 45 with active or convalescent COVID-19. The rearrangement links TRBV28 to TRBJ2-7; the match to TRBD1 covers 9 bases. CDR3 bases: TGTGCCAGCAGTTTATATATGGGACAGGGTTACGAGCAGTACTTC. Encoded protein: CASSLYMGQGYEQYF.